This TCR beta chain was identified during a study of T cells in Graves' hyperthyroidism and ophthalmopathy. Overall study findings and caveats: The majority of expanded thyroid clonotypes above 0.001 also appeared in blood. Ophthalmopathy and stable hyperthyroidism were told apart by a 13 V-J model. Model predictions of ophthalmopathy came a median 6.5 months before onset.

Per germline, CDR1 MNHNY and CDR2 SVGAGI (reference sequence). CDR3 size: 13 residues. V dropped 4 bases and J dropped 4; count of bases not matched to a gene: 1. RNA transcripts provided the source from which TCR beta CDR3 regions were amplified. A first-round RT-PCR of the TCR CDR3 used the HTBI primer set. TCRdb analysed the multiplex PCR reads with MiXCR anew, one entry per CDR3 protein. The sample holds about 840,000 distinct CDR3 sequences; 38% are singletons and the top ten take about 8.9%. This clonotype came up many times. Its specificity is not known. The chain joins TRBV6-6 to TRBJ1-1; TRBD1 aligns across 9 bases. Sample: blood. The clonotype was recovered from a man aged 18 to 30 with Graves' hyperthyroidism. The CDR3 loop reads CASSWGQGTEAFF. The CDR3 nucleotides are TGTGCCAGCAGTTGGGGACAGGGCACTGAAGCTTTCTTT.